A selection of T cell receptor beta chains follows, all from one sample in a study of blood T cell repertoires in COVID-19. TCRdb keeps only in-frame clones here, not all; method: immunoSEQ multiplex PCR. The sample holds about 170,000 clones, roughly 93% seen once. Source material: peripheral blood. These receptor sequences come from a man between 18 and 35 years old with COVID-19, enrolled during active disease. Each CDR3 is given with its conserved first and last residue. A D gene is named only where the DNA matches it firmly. The size of a clone is reported for some rows only, either as once, few or many, or as a class for expanded clones.

CDR3aa: CAWNSIDTGELFF; CDR3nt: TGTGCCTGGAACTCAATAGACACCGGGGAGCTGTTTTTT; j_gene: TRBJ2-2; v_gene: TRBV30; abundance: NA; d_gene: NA
CDR3aa: CASSVRGLAGHTGELFF; CDR3nt: TGTGCCAGCAGCGTTAGGGGACTAGCGGGACACACCGGGGAGCTGTTTTTT; j_gene: TRBJ2-2; v_gene: TRBV13; abundance: once; d_gene: TRBD2
CDR3aa: CSVRFRASTDTQYF; CDR3nt: TGCAGCGTTCGGTTCAGGGCTAGCACAGATACGCAGTATTTT; j_gene: TRBJ2-3; v_gene: TRBV29-1; abundance: once; d_gene: NA
CDR3aa: CASSLRLGGLADNEQFF; CDR3nt: TGTGCCAGCAGCCTCCGCCTGGGGGGACTAGCGGACAATGAGCAGTTCTTC; j_gene: TRBJ2-1; v_gene: TRBV7-8; abundance: once; d_gene: TRBD2
CDR3aa: CASSSTGDLFSGANVLTF; CDR3nt: TGTGCCAGCAGTTCCACAGGGGACCTGTTCTCTGGGGCCAACGTCCTGACTTTC; j_gene: TRBJ2-6; v_gene: TRBV25-1; abundance: NA; d_gene: TRBD1
CDR3aa: CASSPTGAGGISYEQYF; CDR3nt: TGTGCCAGCTCACCAACCGGGGCAGGGGGTATCTCCTACGAGCAGTACTTC; j_gene: TRBJ2-7; v_gene: TRBV18; abundance: NA; d_gene: TRBD1
CDR3aa: CASSFWTGKSNQPQHF; CDR3nt: TGTGCCAGCAGTTTTTGGACAGGAAAGAGCAATCAGCCCCAGCATTTT; j_gene: TRBJ1-5; v_gene: TRBV28; abundance: NA; d_gene: TRBD1
CDR3aa: CASSPVAGEAVEQFF; CDR3nt: TGTGCCAGCTCACCGGTAGCGGGAGAAGCAGTTGAGCAGTTCTTC; j_gene: TRBJ2-1; v_gene: TRBV18; abundance: NA; d_gene: TRBD2
CDR3aa: CASSRGTRVSTEQYF; CDR3nt: TGTGCCAGCAGTCGCGGGACTAGGGTATCCACCGAGCAGTACTTC; j_gene: TRBJ2-7; v_gene: TRBV6-2/TRBV6-3; abundance: NA; d_gene: TRBD2
CDR3aa: CSVREGSGEQYF; CDR3nt: TGCAGCGTTCGCGAAGGTAGCGGCGAGCAGTACTTC; j_gene: TRBJ2-7; v_gene: TRBV29-1; abundance: once; d_gene: NA
CDR3aa: CASSLATGSYEQYF; CDR3nt: TGTGCCAGCAGCTTAGCCACAGGGTCCTACGAGCAGTACTTC; j_gene: TRBJ2-7; v_gene: TRBV7-2; abundance: NA; d_gene: NA
CDR3aa: CASSHLAGVVYNEQFF; CDR3nt: TGCGCCAGCAGCCACCTAGCGGGAGTTGTGTACAATGAGCAGTTCTTC; j_gene: TRBJ2-1; v_gene: TRBV4-3; abundance: NA; d_gene: TRBD2
CDR3aa: CASSLTGPYGYTF; CDR3nt: TGTGCCAGCAGTTTGACAGGGCCCTATGGCTACACCTTC; j_gene: TRBJ1-2; v_gene: TRBV28; abundance: NA; d_gene: TRBD1
CDR3aa: CASSFLGELFF; CDR3nt: TGTGCCAGCAGCTTCCTCGGGGAGCTGTTTTTT; j_gene: TRBJ2-2; v_gene: TRBV7-9; abundance: NA; d_gene: NA
CDR3aa: CASSPPVGRGTQYF; CDR3nt: TGCGCCAGCAGCCCGCCCGTCGGAAGGGGTACGCAGTATTTT; j_gene: TRBJ2-3; v_gene: TRBV4-3; abundance: NA; d_gene: NA
CDR3aa: CASSFRAVNQPQHF; CDR3nt: TGTGCCAGCAGCTTCAGGGCGGTTAATCAGCCCCAGCATTTT; j_gene: TRBJ1-5; v_gene: TRBV5-8; abundance: NA; d_gene: NA
CDR3aa: CASMGRAYSNQPQHF; CDR3nt: TGTGCCAGTATGGGCAGGGCTTATAGCAATCAGCCCCAGCATTTT; j_gene: TRBJ1-5; v_gene: TRBV19; abundance: NA; d_gene: NA
CDR3aa: CASSGQGVNNSPLHF; CDR3nt: TGTGCCAGCAGTGGACAGGGGGTAAATAATTCACCCCTCCACTTT; j_gene: TRBJ1-6; v_gene: TRBV2; abundance: NA; d_gene: TRBD1
CDR3aa: CASSVAGTGLNTEAFF; CDR3nt: TGTGCCAGCAGCGTGGCCGGGACAGGGCTCAACACTGAAGCTTTCTTT; j_gene: TRBJ1-1; v_gene: TRBV9; abundance: NA; d_gene: TRBD1
CDR3aa: CASSWGVSTEAFF; CDR3nt: TGTGCCAGCAGTTGGGGGGTAAGCACTGAAGCTTTCTTT; j_gene: TRBJ1-1; v_gene: TRBV27; abundance: NA; d_gene: NA
CDR3aa: CASSLGQMNTEAFF; CDR3nt: TGCGCCAGCAGCTTGGGACAAATGAACACTGAAGCTTTCTTT; j_gene: TRBJ1-1; v_gene: TRBV5-1; abundance: NA; d_gene: NA
CDR3aa: CASSSSSYEQYF; CDR3nt: TGTGCCAGCAGTTCCAGCTCCTACGAGCAGTACTTC; j_gene: TRBJ2-7; v_gene: TRBV28; abundance: few; d_gene: NA
CDR3aa: CASSLTGRGLTEAFF; CDR3nt: TGTGCCAGCAGCTTAACGGGCAGGGGGCTCACTGAAGCTTTCTTT; j_gene: TRBJ1-1; v_gene: TRBV7-3; abundance: NA; d_gene: TRBD1
CDR3aa: CASSYSLDRGYGYTF; CDR3nt: TGTGCCAGCAGTTACTCGTTAGACAGGGGCTATGGCTACACCTTC; j_gene: TRBJ1-2; v_gene: TRBV6-6; abundance: NA; d_gene: TRBD1
CDR3aa: CASSFRQGGPYEQYF; CDR3nt: TGCGCCAGCAGCTTCAGACAGGGGGGCCCCTACGAGCAGTACTTC; j_gene: TRBJ2-7; v_gene: TRBV4-3; abundance: once; d_gene: TRBD1
CDR3aa: CASSGPEANYGYTF; CDR3nt: TGTGCCAGCAGCGGTCCGGAGGCTAACTATGGCTACACCTTC; j_gene: TRBJ1-2; v_gene: TRBV11-2; abundance: NA; d_gene: NA
CDR3aa: CASSISDRGYQETQYF; CDR3nt: TGTGCCAGCAGCATATCGGACAGGGGTTACCAAGAGACCCAGTACTTC; j_gene: TRBJ2-5; v_gene: TRBV7-9; abundance: NA; d_gene: TRBD1
CDR3aa: CATSDLRLAGNLANTIYF; CDR3nt: TGTGCCACCAGTGATTTGAGGCTGGCAGGCAATCTTGCAAACACCATATATTTT; j_gene: TRBJ1-3; v_gene: TRBV24-1; abundance: few; d_gene: NA
CDR3aa: CASSPGTSGRNTQYF; CDR3nt: TGTGCCAGCAGTCCCGGGACTAGCGGGAGAAATACGCAGTATTTT; j_gene: TRBJ2-3; v_gene: TRBV2; abundance: NA; d_gene: TRBD2
CDR3aa: CSVHEGVAGANVLTF; CDR3nt: TGCAGCGTGCACGAGGGGGTAGCTGGGGCCAACGTCCTGACTTTC; j_gene: TRBJ2-6; v_gene: TRBV29-1; abundance: NA; d_gene: NA
CDR3aa: CATSDYGAPSGYTF; CDR3nt: TGTGCCACCAGTGATTATGGAGCCCCCTCTGGCTACACCTTC; j_gene: TRBJ1-2; v_gene: TRBV24-1; abundance: NA; d_gene: NA
CDR3aa: CASSLVGGGGEKLFF; CDR3nt: TGTGCCAGCAGCTTAGTCGGGGGAGGCGGTGAAAAACTGTTTTTT; j_gene: TRBJ1-4; v_gene: TRBV7-2; abundance: NA; d_gene: NA
CDR3aa: CASSSETGTWGYTF; CDR3nt: TGTGCCAGCAGCTCGGAGACAGGGACCTGGGGCTACACCTTC; j_gene: TRBJ1-2; v_gene: TRBV5-6; abundance: NA; d_gene: TRBD1
CDR3aa: CASSLDSSLGQPQHF; CDR3nt: TGTGCCAGCAGTCTTGACAGCAGTCTGGGTCAGCCCCAGCATTTT; j_gene: TRBJ1-5; v_gene: TRBV27; abundance: NA; d_gene: NA
CDR3aa: CASSLAYEAGNTIYF; CDR3nt: TGTGCCAGCAGCTTGGCCTACGAAGCGGGAAACACCATATATTTT; j_gene: TRBJ1-3; v_gene: TRBV5-6; abundance: NA; d_gene: NA
CDR3aa: CASSSGTGGWEQYF; CDR3nt: TGTGCCAGCAGCTCCGGGACAGGCGGGTGGGAGCAGTACTTC; j_gene: TRBJ2-7; v_gene: TRBV5-6; abundance: NA; d_gene: TRBD1
CDR3aa: CASSPGTSGRGIF; CDR3nt: TGTGCCAGCAGCCCCGGGACTAGCGGGAGGGGGATCTTC; j_gene: TRBJ2-1; v_gene: TRBV7-9; abundance: NA; d_gene: TRBD2
CDR3aa: CAITPGGTEAFF; CDR3nt: TGTGCCATCACTCCTGGAGGGACTGAAGCTTTCTTT; j_gene: TRBJ1-1; v_gene: TRBV10-3; abundance: NA; d_gene: NA
CDR3aa: CASGPLWDRGTSGTGELFF; CDR3nt: TGTGCCAGCGGGCCCCTCTGGGACAGGGGGACTAGCGGGACCGGGGAGCTGTTTTTT; j_gene: TRBJ2-2; v_gene: TRBV7-2; abundance: NA; d_gene: NA
CDR3aa: CATRAANYGYTF; CDR3nt: TGCGCCACCAGGGCGGCCAACTATGGCTACACCTTC; j_gene: TRBJ1-2; v_gene: TRBV10-2; abundance: NA; d_gene: NA